The rows below give T cell receptor beta chains drawn from one sample of a study of cytomegalovirus exposure and HLA in healthy donors. Only in-frame clones appear in the TCRdb table, and some are missing; sequencing was by immunoSEQ multiplex PCR. The sample contains around 90,000 clones, around three quarters of which appear only once. The sample consisted of PBMCs. These receptor sequences come from a male donor in good health and CMV-seropositive. The CDR3 runs from the conserved cysteine through the conserved F or W. Fields, in order: clone size, D gene, V gene, J gene, CDR3 protein, CDR3 DNA. A D gene is named only where the DNA matches it firmly. Not all rows give a size; the values are once, few, many and, for expanded clones, a class.

clone_size: NA; d_call: NA; v_call: TRBV9; j_call: TRBJ1-6; cdr3_aa: CASSVGGVGNSPLHF; cdr3_nt: TGTGCCAGCAGCGTAGGGGGGGTCGGGAATTCACCCCTCCACTTT
clone_size: few; d_call: NA; v_call: TRBV7-3; j_call: TRBJ2-5; cdr3_aa: CASSLGGKETQYF; cdr3_nt: TGTGCCAGCAGCTTAGGGGGGAAAGAGACCCAGTACTTC
clone_size: NA; d_call: TRBD1; v_call: TRBV27; j_call: TRBJ2-7; cdr3_aa: CASSWGTGAYEQYF; cdr3_nt: TGTGCCAGCAGTTGGGGGACAGGAGCCTACGAGCAGTACTTC
clone_size: once; d_call: NA; v_call: TRBV7-2; j_call: TRBJ1-5; cdr3_aa: CASSPGRNQPQHF; cdr3_nt: TGTGCCAGCAGCCCAGGGAGGAATCAGCCCCAGCATTTT
clone_size: NA; d_call: NA; v_call: TRBV12-5; j_call: TRBJ1-5; cdr3_aa: CASGQGVYQPQHF; cdr3_nt: TGTGCTAGTGGACAGGGAGTCTATCAGCCCCAGCATTTT
clone_size: NA; d_call: TRBD2; v_call: TRBV19; j_call: TRBJ2-2; cdr3_aa: CASTWTSHGGELFF; cdr3_nt: TGTGCCAGTACTTGGACTAGTCATGGCGGGGAGCTGTTTTTT
clone_size: NA; d_call: TRBD2; v_call: TRBV7-9; j_call: TRBJ2-3; cdr3_aa: CASSWPAGGATDTQYF; cdr3_nt: TGTGCCAGCAGCTGGCCGGCGGGGGGGGCCACAGATACGCAGTATTTT
clone_size: NA; d_call: NA; v_call: TRBV10-2; j_call: TRBJ1-5; cdr3_aa: CASNRDGRQPQHF; cdr3_nt: TGCGCCAGCAACAGGGACGGACGTCAGCCCCAGCATTTT
clone_size: once; d_call: TRBD1; v_call: TRBV7-2; j_call: TRBJ1-1; cdr3_aa: CASSLAETGWTEAFF; cdr3_nt: TGTGCCAGCAGCTTAGCCGAGACAGGGTGGACTGAAGCTTTCTTT
clone_size: few; d_call: NA; v_call: TRBV5-1; j_call: TRBJ1-2; cdr3_aa: CASSLGGDYGYTF; cdr3_nt: TGCGCCAGCAGCTTGGGGGGCGACTATGGCTACACCTTC
clone_size: NA; d_call: NA; v_call: TRBV29-1; j_call: TRBJ1-1; cdr3_aa: CSVGQSNTEAFF; cdr3_nt: TGCAGCGTTGGACAGAGTAACACTGAAGCTTTCTTT
clone_size: NA; d_call: NA; v_call: TRBV30; j_call: TRBJ2-5; cdr3_aa: CAWSVWRLQETQYF; cdr3_nt: TGTGCCTGGAGTGTCTGGCGGCTACAAGAGACCCAGTACTTC
clone_size: once; d_call: NA; v_call: TRBV6-1; j_call: TRBJ1-4; cdr3_aa: CASSAGREATNEKLFF; cdr3_nt: TGTGCCAGCAGTGCAGGGAGGGAAGCAACTAATGAAAAACTGTTTTTT
clone_size: NA; d_call: NA; v_call: TRBV5-1; j_call: TRBJ1-2; cdr3_aa: CASSLGQVEGYTF; cdr3_nt: TGCGCCAGCAGCTTGGGACAGGTCGAGGGCTACACCTTC
clone_size: NA; d_call: NA; v_call: TRBV27; j_call: TRBJ1-5; cdr3_aa: CASSLNRDGNQPQHF; cdr3_nt: TGTGCCAGCAGTTTGAACAGGGATGGCAATCAGCCCCAGCATTTT
clone_size: NA; d_call: TRBD1; v_call: TRBV19; j_call: TRBJ1-5; cdr3_aa: CASRILQGAYQPQHF; cdr3_nt: TGTGCCAGTAGGATCCTACAGGGGGCATATCAGCCCCAGCATTTT
clone_size: NA; d_call: NA; v_call: TRBV5-1; j_call: TRBJ1-1; cdr3_aa: CASSLSGAVGNTEAFF; cdr3_nt: TGCGCCAGCAGCTTATCAGGGGCGGTTGGGAACACTGAAGCTTTCTTT
clone_size: NA; d_call: TRBD1; v_call: TRBV14; j_call: TRBJ1-6; cdr3_aa: CASSRGQGTPLHF; cdr3_nt: TGTGCCAGCAGCCGAGGACAGGGTACACCCCTCCACTTT
clone_size: once; d_call: NA; v_call: TRBV6-5; j_call: TRBJ2-5; cdr3_aa: CASSYSRTKQETQYF; cdr3_nt: TGTGCCAGCAGTTACTCTCGGACAAAGCAAGAGACCCAGTACTTC
clone_size: few; d_call: TRBD2; v_call: TRBV7-2; j_call: TRBJ2-1; cdr3_aa: CASRGLAGVNSYNEQFF; cdr3_nt: TGTGCCAGCAGGGGATTGGCGGGGGTGAACTCCTACAATGAGCAGTTCTTC
clone_size: NA; d_call: TRBD1; v_call: TRBV5-4; j_call: TRBJ2-1; cdr3_aa: CASSLGFGQGAGNEQFF; cdr3_nt: TGTGCCAGCAGCTTAGGGTTTGGACAGGGGGCAGGCAATGAGCAGTTCTTC
clone_size: NA; d_call: NA; v_call: TRBV7-9; j_call: TRBJ2-1; cdr3_aa: CASSLASYNEQFF; cdr3_nt: TGTGCCAGCAGCTTAGCCAGCTACAATGAGCAGTTCTTC
clone_size: NA; d_call: NA; v_call: TRBV4-3; j_call: TRBJ2-3; cdr3_aa: CASSQDYRREVTDTQYF; cdr3_nt: TGCGCCAGCAGCCAAGATTACCGCAGGGAAGTGACAGATACGCAGTATTTT
clone_size: once; d_call: TRBD2; v_call: TRBV5-1; j_call: TRBJ2-1; cdr3_aa: CASSLGAGATYNEQFF; cdr3_nt: TGCGCCAGCAGCTTGGGAGCGGGGGCCACCTACAATGAGCAGTTCTTC
clone_size: few; d_call: NA; v_call: TRBV5-1; j_call: TRBJ1-4; cdr3_aa: CASSPHWGPATNEKLFF; cdr3_nt: TGCGCCAGCAGCCCTCATTGGGGCCCCGCAACTAATGAAAAACTGTTTTTT
clone_size: NA; d_call: NA; v_call: TRBV27; j_call: TRBJ2-5; cdr3_aa: CASSLSGRPYQQETQYF; cdr3_nt: TGTGCCAGCAGTTTATCGGGGAGACCCTACCAACAAGAGACCCAGTACTTC
clone_size: few; d_call: NA; v_call: TRBV11-2; j_call: TRBJ1-2; cdr3_aa: CASSLVADWNYGYTF; cdr3_nt: TGTGCCAGCAGCTTAGTGGCGGATTGGAACTATGGCTACACCTTC
clone_size: NA; d_call: NA; v_call: TRBV5-1; j_call: TRBJ2-5; cdr3_aa: CASSFSGGETQYF; cdr3_nt: TGCGCCAGCAGCTTCTCAGGAGGAGAGACCCAGTACTTC
clone_size: once; d_call: TRBD1; v_call: TRBV7-9; j_call: TRBJ1-4; cdr3_aa: CASSLMGTGAEKLFF; cdr3_nt: TGTGCCAGCAGCTTAATGGGGACAGGGGCCGAAAAACTGTTTTTT
clone_size: NA; d_call: NA; v_call: TRBV6-1; j_call: TRBJ1-5; cdr3_aa: CASRGQISNQPQHF; cdr3_nt: TGTGCCAGCAGGGGACAAATTAGCAATCAGCCCCAGCATTTT
clone_size: once; d_call: NA; v_call: TRBV6-4; j_call: TRBJ1-2; cdr3_aa: CASSDYGSGIYGYTF; cdr3_nt: TGTGCCAGCAGTGACTACGGCTCAGGGATCTATGGCTACACCTTC
clone_size: NA; d_call: TRBD2; v_call: TRBV7-2; j_call: TRBJ2-6; cdr3_aa: CASSLASGLAGGTGANVLTF; cdr3_nt: TGTGCCAGCAGCTTAGCCTCAGGACTAGCGGGGGGGACTGGGGCCAACGTCCTGACTTTC
clone_size: once; d_call: NA; v_call: TRBV30; j_call: TRBJ1-4; cdr3_aa: CGTAYNEKLFF; cdr3_nt: TGTGGGACAGCATATAATGAAAAACTGTTTTTT
clone_size: NA; d_call: NA; v_call: TRBV6-4; j_call: TRBJ1-4; cdr3_aa: CASRFSDRVF; cdr3_nt: TGTGCCAGCAGATTCTCGGACAGAGTATTT
clone_size: NA; d_call: NA; v_call: TRBV25-1; j_call: TRBJ2-5; cdr3_aa: CASRGGIRGGAQETQYF; cdr3_nt: TGTGCCAGCAGAGGGGGTATCAGAGGGGGAGCCCAAGAGACCCAGTACTTC
clone_size: NA; d_call: TRBD1; v_call: TRBV5-1; j_call: TRBJ1-1; cdr3_aa: CASSRQGTNEAFF; cdr3_nt: TGCGCCAGCAGCCGACAGGGAACAAATGAAGCTTTCTTT
clone_size: NA; d_call: NA; v_call: TRBV29-1; j_call: TRBJ1-2; cdr3_aa: CSVGDNKGVGYTF; cdr3_nt: TGCAGCGTTGGGGATAATAAGGGGGTTGGCTACACCTTC
clone_size: NA; d_call: TRBD1; v_call: TRBV6-5; j_call: TRBJ1-1; cdr3_aa: CASRPPDRGVKEAFF; cdr3_nt: TGTGCCAGCAGGCCTCCCGACAGGGGAGTGAAAGAAGCTTTCTTT
clone_size: NA; d_call: TRBD2; v_call: TRBV6-5; j_call: TRBJ2-7; cdr3_aa: CASSYSSGTNYEQYF; cdr3_nt: TGTGCCAGCAGTTATTCTTCCGGGACTAACTACGAGCAGTACTTC
clone_size: NA; d_call: NA; v_call: TRBV6-5; j_call: TRBJ2-5; cdr3_aa: CASRLPQPQETQYF; cdr3_nt: TGTGCCAGCAGACTACCACAACCCCAAGAGACCCAGTACTTC
clone_size: NA; d_call: TRBD2; v_call: TRBV4-1; j_call: TRBJ2-1; cdr3_aa: CASSQDSSLAGGQVFF; cdr3_nt: TGCGCCAGCAGCCAAGATAGTTCGCTAGCGGGGGGGCAGGTGTTCTTC
clone_size: NA; d_call: NA; v_call: TRBV2; j_call: TRBJ1-2; cdr3_aa: CASTISVREGYGYTF; cdr3_nt: TGTGCCAGCACTATTTCTGTCCGAGAGGGCTATGGCTACACCTTC
clone_size: NA; d_call: NA; v_call: TRBV5-1; j_call: TRBJ2-7; cdr3_aa: CASSSTLGEQYF; cdr3_nt: TGCGCCAGCAGCTCCACCCTCGGCGAGCAGTACTTC
clone_size: once; d_call: NA; v_call: TRBV5-1; j_call: TRBJ2-5; cdr3_aa: CASSTQGLMGYQETQYF; cdr3_nt: TGCGCCAGCAGCACACAGGGTTTGATGGGGTACCAAGAGACCCAGTACTTC
clone_size: NA; d_call: TRBD1; v_call: TRBV6-5; j_call: TRBJ1-1; cdr3_aa: CASKSGTVVTEAFF; cdr3_nt: TGTGCCAGCAAGTCCGGGACAGTGGTGACTGAAGCTTTCTTT
clone_size: NA; d_call: NA; v_call: TRBV7-2; j_call: TRBJ1-5; cdr3_aa: CASSSDADQPQHF; cdr3_nt: TGTGCCAGCAGCTCAGATGCAGATCAGCCCCAGCATTTT
clone_size: few; d_call: TRBD1; v_call: TRBV2; j_call: TRBJ1-4; cdr3_aa: CASSSQGAGEKLFF; cdr3_nt: TGTGCCAGCAGTTCACAGGGGGCGGGTGAAAAACTGTTTTTT
clone_size: NA; d_call: NA; v_call: TRBV18; j_call: TRBJ2-1; cdr3_aa: CASSPSRASSYNEQFF; cdr3_nt: TGTGCCAGCTCACCGAGCAGGGCGAGCTCCTACAATGAGCAGTTCTTC
clone_size: NA; d_call: NA; v_call: TRBV7-2; j_call: TRBJ1-5; cdr3_aa: CASSLGGGRNQPQHF; cdr3_nt: TGTGCCAGCAGCTTAGGAGGAGGGCGCAATCAGCCCCAGCATTTT
clone_size: few; d_call: NA; v_call: TRBV30; j_call: TRBJ1-2; cdr3_aa: CAWAMFQAYGYTF; cdr3_nt: TGTGCCTGGGCCATGTTCCAGGCCTATGGCTACACCTTC
clone_size: NA; d_call: NA; v_call: TRBV2; j_call: TRBJ1-2; cdr3_aa: CASSEYQGGTYGYTF; cdr3_nt: TGTGCCAGCAGTGAATATCAGGGAGGGACCTATGGCTACACCTTC
clone_size: NA; d_call: NA; v_call: TRBV4-3; j_call: TRBJ1-2; cdr3_aa: CASSQVGGLYTF; cdr3_nt: TGCGCCAGCAGCCAAGTGGGGGGACTCTACACCTTC